This T cell receptor beta chain was sequenced during a study of blood T cell repertoires in COVID-19. Study details: The analysed material was cDNA or gDNA that came from T cells, B-cell-depleted T cells, or PBMCs.

Germline V CDR1 and CDR2: SGHRS, YFSETQ. The CDR3 length is 15 residues. The V and J ends lost 4 bases and 7 bases, in that order; junction bases with no gene match: 5. This clone was counted at least ten times. Measured with immunoSEQ multiplex PCR; TCRdb has only the in-frame clones, and not every one. The sample records approximately 190,000 clones, about 80% being singletons. V is TRBV5-1 and J is TRBJ2-1, with 13 bases fitting TRBD2. The sequencing sample was made of peripheral blood. This TCR came from a man aged 60 to 69 with acute or convalescent COVID-19. The CDR3 is CASSVTSGGANEQFF. CDR3 nucleotides: TGCGCCAGCAGCGTCACTAGCGGGGGGGCAAATGAGCAGTTCTTC.